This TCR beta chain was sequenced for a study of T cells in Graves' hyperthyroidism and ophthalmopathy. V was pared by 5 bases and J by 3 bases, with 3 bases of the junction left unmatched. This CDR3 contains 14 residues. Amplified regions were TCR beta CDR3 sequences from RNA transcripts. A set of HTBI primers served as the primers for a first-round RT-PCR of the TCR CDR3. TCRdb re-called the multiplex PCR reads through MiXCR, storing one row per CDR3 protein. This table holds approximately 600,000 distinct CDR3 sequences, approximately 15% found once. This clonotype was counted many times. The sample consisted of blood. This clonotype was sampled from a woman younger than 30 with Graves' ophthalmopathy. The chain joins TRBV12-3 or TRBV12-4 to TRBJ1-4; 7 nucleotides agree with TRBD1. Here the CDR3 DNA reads TGTGCCAGCAGTCCGGGACAGTCTAATGAAAAACTGTTTTTT. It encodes CASSPGQSNEKLFF.